The T cell receptor (beta chain) under discussion was sequenced for a study of blood T cell repertoires in COVID-19 (dated by TCRdb to about 2020). Regarding the complete study: Samples from collaborators originated in the United States, Italy and Spain and spanned both the acute and convalescent phases of COVID-19. The prospective study material was composed of cDNA or gDNA derived from T cells, B-cell-depleted T cells, or PBMCs. Deeply sampled blood TCRbeta repertoires from subjects exposed to, actively infected with, or recovered from COVID-19 were included in the dataset. The repertoires were released in a freely available public database intended as a resource for research on the immune response to SARS-CoV-2. The samples were drawn from the first 160 participants of the ongoing ImmuneRACE study and from some 1,300 subjects provided by 6 global collaborators. Nearly every sample came with metadata listing a de-identified subject ID, COVID-19 status, age in years and sex. Where HLA class I and class II types were available, the types were taken from metadata supplied by the sample provider, not from assay-based typing.

Another Seattle source contributed samples from volunteer blood donors who had recovered from COVID-19. Collaborating institutions collected whole blood in K2EDTA tubes following their own protocols. For TCRbeta analysis, collaborator samples were shipped as frozen whole blood, as isolated PBMCs, or as DNA extracted from either sample type. As for this clone: Its antigen is still unknown. Per-base qualities were not stored, and no clone one base away is much larger.

The paper as a whole reports these results and caveats: How much clinical and demographic metadata was included differed by source and by participant, and the metadata was provided uncurated.

The immunoSEQ Assay, a bias-controlled multiplex PCR, was used to amplify TCRbeta CDR3 regions from genomic DNA. In the paper's pipeline: The number of nucleated cells in each sample was estimated by amplification of reference gene primers within the assay. To quantify the absolute abundance of each unique TCRbeta CDR3 rearrangement, sequence reads were collapsed and filtered. For each sample, productive Simpson clonality was calculated as the square root of Simpson's diversity index across productive rearrangements. What TCRdb holds here is the immuneACCESS table cut down to in-frame rearrangements. Part of the clones is not present; checked against another copy, under half of the missing clones reflect an unresolved V gene, and the others are unexplained. The V and J calls and the clone size are those of that table, but D and trimming were determined from the DNA. The sample yields roughly 200,000 clones; more than 70% were counted once. The ten largest make up around 5.9% of the sample.

Reading from cysteine to phenylalanine, the CDR3 counts 11 amino acids. Left in the record is the CDR3 DNA by itself, 33 bases read in frame from the first base. The junction carries 4 bases between V and J, which are trimmed by 3 bases and 6 bases respectively. Based on the germline V gene (reference sequence), the CDR1 and CDR2 sequences are MNHEY and SMNVEV. The sequence was collected from a woman between 40 and 55 years old who had recovered from COVID-19. The chain couples TRBV27 to TRBJ2-3; no D segment can be confidently identified. The sequenced sample was peripheral blood. The DNA is as follows: TGTGCCAGCAGTTTCCCGGATACGCAGTATTTT. It is translated as CASSFPDTQYF.